This T cell receptor beta chain was documented in a study of cytomegalovirus exposure and HLA in healthy donors. Study-wide results and limits: Being indistinguishable, some V segments were excluded, TRBV6-2 and TRBV6-3 among them. Whilst most TCR sequences proved rare, a subset of public TCRs occurred across many donors. Roughly even sequencing depth across donors was the assumption behind the presence/absence analyses.

The PCR used 60 Vbeta and 13 Jbeta primers. As processed by the authors: Later, roughly 80 million unique TCR beta chains were counted in an analysis, and 8.5 million to 13 million of them were shared. TCRdb keeps only in-frame clones here, not all; method: immunoSEQ multiplex PCR. V and J calls and clone size are given by that table; D and trimming were obtained from the DNA. The table shows 200,000 to 250,000 clones, with about 80% occurring only once. About this clone: The antigen is unknown.

The germline V gene encodes CDR1 SEHNR and CDR2 FQNEAQ (reference sequence). The V end was cut by 0 bases, the J end by 6 bases, with 12 bases between. CDR3 size: 14 residues. This chain links TRBV7-9 with TRBJ2-7; D is possibly TRBD1 (5 bases). The source is a man between 18 and 29 years old in good health and CMV-seronegative. Sequences were obtained from PBMCs. The CDR3 DNA reads as TGTGCCAGCAGCTTAGCCGTGGCCAGGGCCGAGCAGTACTTC. Protein product: CASSLAVARAEQYF. The variable domain in full, completed from reference TRBV7-9 and TRBJ2-7, reads DTGVSQNPRHKITKRGQNVTFRCDPISEHNRLYWYRQTLGQGPEFLTYFQNEAQLEKSRLLSDRFSAERPKGSFSTLEIQRTEQGDSAMYLCASSLAVARAEQYFGPGTRLTVT.